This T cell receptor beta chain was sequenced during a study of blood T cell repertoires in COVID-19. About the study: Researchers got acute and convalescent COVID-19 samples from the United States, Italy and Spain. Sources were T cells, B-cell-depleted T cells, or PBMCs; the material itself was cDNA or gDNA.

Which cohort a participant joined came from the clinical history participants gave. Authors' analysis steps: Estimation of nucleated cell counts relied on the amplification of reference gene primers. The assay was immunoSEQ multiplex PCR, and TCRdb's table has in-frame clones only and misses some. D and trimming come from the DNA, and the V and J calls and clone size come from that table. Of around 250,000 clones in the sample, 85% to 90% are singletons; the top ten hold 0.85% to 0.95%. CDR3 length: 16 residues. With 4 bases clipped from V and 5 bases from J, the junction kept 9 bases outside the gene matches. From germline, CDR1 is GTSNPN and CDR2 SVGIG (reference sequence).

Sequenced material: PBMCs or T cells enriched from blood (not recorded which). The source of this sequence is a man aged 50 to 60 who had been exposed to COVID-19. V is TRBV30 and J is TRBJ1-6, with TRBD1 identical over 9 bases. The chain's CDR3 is CAWNRDRVRNNSPLHF. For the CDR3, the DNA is TGTGCCTGGAATAGGGACAGGGTAAGGAATAATTCACCCCTCCACTTT.